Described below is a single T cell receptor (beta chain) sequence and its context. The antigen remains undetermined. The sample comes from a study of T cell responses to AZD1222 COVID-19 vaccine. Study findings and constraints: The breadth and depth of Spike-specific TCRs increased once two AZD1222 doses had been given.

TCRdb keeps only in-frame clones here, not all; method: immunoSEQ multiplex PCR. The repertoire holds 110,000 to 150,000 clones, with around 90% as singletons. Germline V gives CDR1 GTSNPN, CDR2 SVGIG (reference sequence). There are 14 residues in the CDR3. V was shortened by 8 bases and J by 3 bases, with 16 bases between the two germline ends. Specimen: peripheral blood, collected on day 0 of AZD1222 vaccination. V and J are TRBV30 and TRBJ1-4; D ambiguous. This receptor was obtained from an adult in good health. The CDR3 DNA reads TGTGCCGGCGGCACCCCGCCGGCTAATGAAAAACTGTTTTTT. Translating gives CAGGTPPANEKLFF.